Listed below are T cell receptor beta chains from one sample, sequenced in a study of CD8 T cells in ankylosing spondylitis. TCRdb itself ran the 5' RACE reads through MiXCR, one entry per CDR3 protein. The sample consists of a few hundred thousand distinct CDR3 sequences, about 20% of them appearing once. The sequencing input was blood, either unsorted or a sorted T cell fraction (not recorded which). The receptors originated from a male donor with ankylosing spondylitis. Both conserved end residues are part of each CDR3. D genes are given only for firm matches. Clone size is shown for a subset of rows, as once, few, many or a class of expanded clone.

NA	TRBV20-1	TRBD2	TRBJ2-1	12	CSARVLAGAGIF	TGCAGTGCTAGAGTACTAGCGGGAGCGGGGATCTTC
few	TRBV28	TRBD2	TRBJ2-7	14	CASTPVAGVYEQYF	TGTGCCAGCACCCCGGTAGCGGGAGTCTACGAGCAGTACTTC
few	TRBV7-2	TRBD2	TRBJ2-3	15	CASSRSGRVGDTQYF	TGTGCCAGCAGCCGGAGCGGGAGGGTGGGAGATACGCAGTATTTT
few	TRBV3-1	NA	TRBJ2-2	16	CASSQGISPNTGELFF	TGTGCCAGCAGCCAAGGTATCAGCCCGAACACCGGGGAGCTGTTTTTT
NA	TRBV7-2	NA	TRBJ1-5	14	CASSLMREAQPQHF	TGTGCCAGCAGCTTAATGAGGGAGGCTCAGCCCCAGCATTTT
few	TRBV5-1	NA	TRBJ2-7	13	CAPEVASDYEQYF	TGCGCCCCCGAGGTGGCGTCTGACTACGAGCAGTACTTC
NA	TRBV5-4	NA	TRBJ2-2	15	CASSPPGANTGELFF	TGTGCCAGCAGCCCTCCAGGCGCGAACACCGGGGAGCTGTTTTTT
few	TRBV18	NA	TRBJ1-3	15	CASSTVPSSGNTIYF	TGTGCCAGCTCCACCGTTCCGAGCTCTGGAAACACCATATATTTT
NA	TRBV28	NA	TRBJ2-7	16	CASQGEFPGNYYEQYF	TGTGCCAGCCAAGGGGAGTTTCCGGGTAACTACTACGAGCAGTACTTC
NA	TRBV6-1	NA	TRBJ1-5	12	CASKGGDQPQHF	TGTGCCAGCAAGGGGGGGGATCAGCCCCAGCATTTT
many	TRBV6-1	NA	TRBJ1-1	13	CASSRGAGTEAFF	TGTGCCAGCTCCCGAGGAGCGGGCACTGAAGCTTTCTTT
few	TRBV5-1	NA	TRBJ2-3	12	CASRIRTDTQYF	TGCGCCAGCAGAATCCGCACAGATACGCAGTATTTT
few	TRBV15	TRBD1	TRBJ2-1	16	CATSKSPGQGHNEQFF	TGTGCCACCAGCAAGAGCCCGGGACAGGGGCACAATGAGCAGTTCTTC
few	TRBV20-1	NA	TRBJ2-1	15	CSARAGHSSYNEQFF	TGCAGTGCTAGGGCGGGACACAGCTCCTACAATGAGCAGTTCTTC
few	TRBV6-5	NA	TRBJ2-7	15	CASSYSNGYGKEQYF	TGTGCCAGCAGTTACTCGAATGGGTATGGGAAAGAGCAGTACTTC
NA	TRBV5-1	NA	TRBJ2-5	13	CASSQLTEETQYF	TGCGCCAGCAGCCAACTGACGGAAGAGACCCAGTACTTC
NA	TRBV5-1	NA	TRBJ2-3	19	CASSLLPTSPTASTDTQYF	TGCGCCAGCAGCTTGTTGCCCACCTCTCCTACAGCTAGCACAGATACGCAGTATTTT
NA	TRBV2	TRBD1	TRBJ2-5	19	CASSEAPGTGARSLETQYF	TGTGCCAGCAGTGAAGCCCCCGGGACAGGCGCCCGGTCCCTAGAGACCCAGTACTTC
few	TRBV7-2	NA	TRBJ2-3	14	CASSRVWDSHTQYF	TGTGCCAGCAGCCGCGTATGGGACTCCCATACGCAGTATTTT
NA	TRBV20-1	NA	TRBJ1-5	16	CSASHAGHRDYQPQHF	TGCAGTGCTAGCCATGCAGGGCACAGGGATTATCAGCCCCAGCATTTT
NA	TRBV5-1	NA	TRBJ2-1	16	CASSLDGLTPYNEQFF	TGCGCCAGCAGCTTGGACGGGCTTACGCCCTACAATGAGCAGTTCTTC
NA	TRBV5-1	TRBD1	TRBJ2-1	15	CASSLRTGGSNEQFF	TGCGCCAGCAGCTTACGGACAGGGGGCTCGAATGAGCAGTTCTTC
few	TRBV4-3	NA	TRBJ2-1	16	CASSQEPAHSYNEQFF	TGCGCCAGCAGCCAAGAGCCGGCCCACTCCTACAATGAGCAGTTCTTC
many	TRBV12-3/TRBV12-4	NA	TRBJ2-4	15	CASSPGQLAKNIQYF	TGTGCCAGCAGTCCTGGACAGCTAGCCAAAAACATTCAGTACTTC
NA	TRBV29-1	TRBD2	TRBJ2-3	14	CSVGGTSDSDTQYF	TGCAGCGTCGGCGGGACTAGCGACTCAGATACGCAGTATTTT
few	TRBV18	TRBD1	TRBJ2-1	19	CASSPILGQGARKYNEQFF	TGTGCCAGCTCACCAATTTTGGGACAGGGGGCCAGAAAGTACAATGAGCAGTTCTTC
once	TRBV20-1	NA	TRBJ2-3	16	CSANSLWDSAPDTQYF	TGCAGTGCTAATTCCCTGTGGGACTCAGCCCCAGATACGCAGTATTTT
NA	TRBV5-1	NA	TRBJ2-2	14	CASSLRANTGELFF	TGCGCCAGCAGCTTACGGGCGAACACCGGGGAGCTGTTTTTT
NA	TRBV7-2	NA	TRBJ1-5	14	CASSLSRVVQPQHF	TGTGCCAGCAGCCTTAGCAGGGTTGTTCAGCCCCAGCATTTT
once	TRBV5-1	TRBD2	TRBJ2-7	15	CASSTTSGRAGEQYF	TGCGCCAGCAGCACCACTAGCGGGAGGGCCGGCGAGCAGTACTTC
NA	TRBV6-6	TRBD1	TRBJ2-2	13	CASNPTGPGELFF	TGTGCCAGCAACCCGACAGGGCCCGGGGAGCTGTTTTTT
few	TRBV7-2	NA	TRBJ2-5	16	CASSLAVEGRGKTQYF	TGTGCCAGCAGCTTAGCTGTTGAGGGTAGGGGAAAGACCCAGTACTTC
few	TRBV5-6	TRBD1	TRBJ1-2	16	CASSPNPGQGNYGYTF	TGTGCCAGCAGCCCCAACCCTGGACAGGGCAACTATGGCTACACCTTC
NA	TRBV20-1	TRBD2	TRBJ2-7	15	CSARGRGAGVYEQYF	TGCAGTGCTAGAGGGAGGGGAGCGGGAGTTTACGAGCAGTACTTC
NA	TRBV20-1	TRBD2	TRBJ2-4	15	CSARGLAGAKNIQYF	TGCAGTGCTAGAGGTCTAGCGGGAGCCAAAAACATTCAGTACTTC
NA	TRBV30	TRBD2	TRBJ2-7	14	CAWSEGLGLYEQYF	TGTGCCTGGAGTGAGGGACTAGGTCTATACGAGCAGTACTTC
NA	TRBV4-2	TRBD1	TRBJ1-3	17	CASSQPGQGPSGNTIYF	TGTGCCAGCAGCCAGCCCGGACAGGGCCCCTCTGGAAACACCATATATTTT